The 30 T cell receptor beta chains below all came from one sample that was sequenced in a study of cytomegalovirus exposure and HLA in healthy donors. PCR involved 60 Vbeta and 13 Jbeta primers. Using immunoSEQ multiplex PCR, the repertoire was profiled, and TCRdb retains in-frame clones only, with some absent. The table has more than 130,000 clones, around 77% seen once. Sequenced input: PBMCs. The receptor source for this set is a woman between 50 and 59 years old in good health and CMV-seronegative.

This sequence joins TRBV7-9 and TRBJ2-2, with TRBD1 matching 7 bases. J lost 1 base, V lost 2 bases, and 1 base had no gene match. The CDR3 is made up of 15 amino acids. Germline V gene sequence: CDR1 SEHNR, CDR2 FQNEAQ (reference sequence). The CDR3, as DNA: TGTGCCAGCAGCTTAAACAGGGGGAACACCGGGGAGCTGTTTTTT. Translating it yields CASSLNRGNTGELFF.

This clone was seen only once. This rearrangement joins TRBV25-1 to TRBJ1-2; 7 nucleotides agree with TRBD1. After removal of 6 bases from V and 0 bases from J, the junction contained 10 bases not matched to a gene. The CDR3 has 16 amino acids. Per germline, CDR1 MGHDK and CDR2 SYGVNS. The DNA of the CDR3 is TGTGCCAGCAGCATACAGGGGTCGGGCGCTAACTATGGCTACACCTTC. As protein: CASSIQGSGANYGYTF.

The V call is TRBV28, the J call TRBJ2-7; D might be TRBD2 (6 bases). V was pared by 6 bases and J by 0 bases, with 18 bases between. This CDR3 comprises 16 residues. In germline, CDR1 is MDHEN, CDR2 SYDVKM. In nucleotides, the CDR3 is TGTGCCAGCAGGGGGGACTTCCTATCATCCTCCTACGAGCAGTACTTC. Its translation is CASRGDFLSSSYEQYF.

This rearrangement joins TRBV14 to TRBJ2-1; the D gene is possibly TRBD2 (5 bases). CDR1 and CDR2 from the germline V gene are SGHDN and FVKESK. Trimming stripped 4 bases from V and 5 bases from J, with 9 bases between. CDR3 length equals 13 residues. DNA of the CDR3: TGTGCCAGCAGCCTAGGACTCCACAATGAGCAGTTCTTC. Translation: CASSLGLHNEQFF.

The rearrangement joins TRBV7-2 to TRBJ1-1; 7 positions agree with TRBD1. The CDR3 consists of 17 residues. Germline assignment: CDR1 SGHTA and CDR2 FQGNSA. Trimming removed 2 bases from V and 2 bases from J; junction bases left unmatched: 11. This CDR3 is CASSLYSTGLGNTEAFF. DNA of the CDR3: TGTGCCAGCAGCTTATATTCGACAGGGCTCGGCAACACTGAAGCTTTCTTT.

This chain connects TRBV18 to TRBJ1-5; TRBD1 is a possible D gene (6 bases). The CDR3 runs to 15 residues. The V gene lost 3 bases and the J gene lost 4 bases, with 13 bases spanning the gap. Germline assignment: CDR1 KGHSH and CDR2 LQKENI. The CDR3 coding sequence is TGTGCCAGCTCACCGAGAGCGGGACATAATCAGCCCCAGCATTTT. Translation gives CASSPRAGHNQPQHF.

The chain carries TRBV7-3 and TRBJ1-2, with TRBD1 matching 11 bases. Germline trimming cut 0 bases from V and 8 bases from J; bases unmatched to any gene: 14. The CDR3 covers 18 residues. CDR1 SGHTA and CDR2 FQGTGA come from the germline V gene. CDR3 sequence reads: CASSLTFSPGQGAQGYTF. The CDR3 DNA follows: TGTGCCAGCAGCTTAACGTTCTCTCCTGGACAGGGGGCGCAAGGCTACACCTTC.

This clone appeared a few times. This chain connects TRBV6-1 to TRBJ1-5; TRBD1 is a possible D gene (5 bases). There are 15 residues in the CDR3. Trimming removed 5 bases at V and 7 bases at J, with 18 bases between. Germline CDR1 and CDR2: MNHNS and SASEGT. The DNA of the CDR3 is TGTGCCAGCAGTTCCACTCCTGACAGTAGACAGCCCCAGCATTTT. This encodes CASSSTPDSRQPQHF.

Only a few counts were recorded for this clone. This rearrangement joins TRBV19 to TRBJ1-1, with TRBD1 matching 7 bases. J was trimmed by 9 bases and V by 5 bases; bases with no gene match: 6. CDR3 length: 12 residues. The germline gives CDR1 LNHDA, CDR2 SQIVND (reference sequence). The CDR3 DNA follows: TGTGCCAGTAGTCCCACACAGGGGCAAGCTTTCTTT. This translates into CASSPTQGQAFF.

The chain couples TRBV5-1 to TRBJ1-2; TRBD1 matches at 9 bases. Unmatched junction bases numbered 6, after V lost 0 bases and J lost 6 bases. The CDR3 is made up of 15 amino acids. From germline, CDR1 is SGHRS and CDR2 YFSETQ. The CDR3 DNA reads TGCGCCAGCAGCTTGGAATACAGGGGGCCTGATGGCTACACCTTC. Protein sequence: CASSLEYRGPDGYTF.

This clone was picked up a small number of times. The rearrangement links TRBV7-9 to TRBJ1-3; possibly TRBD1 for D (5 bases). Trimming stripped 1 base from V and 2 bases from J, with 9 bases between. Germline loops: CDR1 SEHNR, CDR2 FQNEAQ (reference sequence). CDR3 length: 15 amino acids. In DNA, the CDR3 is TGTGCCAGCAGCTTAGACGCGGGGGCTGGAAACACCATATATTTT. Translating it yields CASSLDAGAGNTIYF. The full variable domain, its missing parts supplied by reference TRBV7-9 and TRBJ1-3, is DTGVSQNPRHKITKRGQNVTFRCDPISEHNRLYWYRQTLGQGPEFLTYFQNEAQLEKSRLLSDRFSAERPKGSFSTLEIQRTEQGDSAMYLCASSLDAGAGNTIYFGEGSWLTVV.

The CDR3 reads CASSQDPSGGTGGNEQFF. Here the CDR3 DNA reads TGCGCCAGCAGCCAAGACCCTAGCGGGGGAACTGGGGGCAATGAGCAGTTCTTC. The chain recombines TRBV4-1 with TRBJ2-1; 10 bases agree with TRBD2. With 0 bases clipped from V and 6 bases from J, the junction kept 11 bases outside the gene matches. CDR1 and CDR2 from the germline V gene are MGHRA and YSYEKL. The CDR3 sequence is 18 residues long.

In its sample, this clone was seen once. The gene calls are TRBV7-9 and TRBJ1-4, with D unclear. The CDR3 totals 14 residues. Trimming pared 1 base from V and 6 bases from J, leaving 9 bases between. The germline CDR1 and CDR2 sequences are SEHNR and FQNEAQ (reference sequence). Here the CDR3 reads CASSLVGSDEKLFF. CDR3 DNA: TGTGCCAGCAGCTTAGTTGGGAGCGATGAAAAACTGTTTTTT.

This clone was counted between two and nine times. The V and J genes are TRBV5-4 and TRBJ1-1, with D possibly matching TRBD1 (6 bases). The CDR3 covers 16 residues. Per germline, CDR1 SGHNT and CDR2 YYREEE (reference sequence). Trimming stripped 4 bases from V and 5 bases from J, with 21 bases between. The CDR3 nucleotides read TGTGCCAGCAGCCGTAGATTCCAGGGGAGTGGGACTGAAGCTTTCTTT. This encodes CASSRRFQGSGTEAFF.

In the case of this clone: At one end, the junction sequence differs from germline, possibly due to a read error. The sample has other DNA sequences that encode this CDR3 too. The CDR3, as DNA: TGCGCCATCAGTGAGTCGGTAGGGGTAGATCATGAAAAACTGTTTTTT. Translated: CAISESVGVDHEKLFF. V and J are TRBV10-3 and TRBJ1-4, with D possibly TRBD1 on 5 matching bases. Per germline, CDR1 ENHRY and CDR2 SYGVKD. CDR3 length: 16 amino acids.

The chain joins TRBV25-1 to TRBJ1-1; possibly TRBD1 for D (5 bases). CDR3 length equals 16 residues. Germline loops: CDR1 MGHDK, CDR2 SYGVNS. V lost 0 bases, J lost 5 bases, and 16 bases lay in between. DNA for the CDR3: TGTGCCAGCAGTGAATATGGGGGGGGAGGGAGAACTGAAGCTTTCTTT. Amino acid sequence: CASSEYGGGGRTEAFF.

This chain connects TRBV19 to TRBJ2-6, with D possibly matching TRBD2 (5 bases). This CDR3 region has 18 residues. Germline CDR1 is LNHDA and CDR2 is SQIVND (reference sequence). V was clipped by 1 base and J by 0 bases, with 13 bases between them. Written as DNA, the CDR3 is TGTGCCAGTAGTATAGGGAGGAGGCTCGTCTCTGGGGCCAACGTCCTGACTTTC. Translation: CASSIGRRLVSGANVLTF.

The genes are TRBV4-1 and TRBJ2-5; tentatively, D is TRBD2 (6 bases). TRBJ2-7 explains the end of the DNA better; the J call may be wrong. The length of the CDR3 is 16 residues. The germline CDR1 and CDR2 sequences are MGHRA and YSYEKL. CDR3 sequence: CASSQVGGTTPYEQYF. The CDR3, as DNA: TGCGCCAGCAGCCAAGTCGGCGGGACGACCCCCTACGAGCAGTACTTC.

The V and J genes are TRBV4-3 and TRBJ1-6, with D perhaps matching TRBD1 (5 bases). Trimming pared 2 bases from V and 7 bases from J, leaving 24 bases between. The CDR3 runs to 19 residues. Germline assignment: CDR1 LGHNA and CDR2 YSLEER. DNA for the CDR3: TGCGCCAGCAGCCAAAAGAGGTTAAAAAGTCGACAGCCCAATTCACCCCTCCACTTT. Translated: CASSQKRLKSRQPNSPLHF.

This rearrangement joins TRBV10-2 to TRBJ2-5, with 11 bases lining up with TRBD2. J lost 3 bases, V lost 2 bases, and 8 bases had no gene match. The CDR3 contains 17 residues. From germline, CDR1 is WSHSY and CDR2 SAAADI. The CDR3 spells CASSETSGGGLEETQYF. The CDR3 DNA sequence: TGCGCCAGCAGTGAGACTAGCGGGGGAGGCCTCGAAGAGACCCAGTACTTC.

The DNA for the CDR3 is TGTGCCAGCAGCGAGACTGGTATAGATACGCAGTATTTT. Its protein product is CASSETGIDTQYF. The chain couples TRBV9 to TRBJ2-3; D unresolved. CDR3 length equals 13 residues. Looked up from germline, CDR1 is SGDLS and CDR2 is YYNGEE. Trimming cost V 3 bases and J 5 bases, with 10 bases left between them.

The chain employs TRBV6-1 and TRBJ2-7; possibly TRBD2 for D (6 bases). The germline V gene encodes CDR1 MNHNS and CDR2 SASEGT. The V end lost 4 bases, the J end lost 3 bases, and 19 bases lay between the germline ends. The CDR3 has 16 residues. The CDR3 bases are TGTGCCAGCAGTGCCTCCCTTGGAGGGGTCGGCTACGAGCAGTACTTC. This translates into CASSASLGGVGYEQYF.

The J gene is TRBJ2-5, the V gene TRBV6-1; 8 positions agree with TRBD2. CDR1 MNHNS and CDR2 SASEGT come from the germline V gene. With 4 bases clipped from V and 2 bases from J, the junction kept 3 bases outside the gene matches. The CDR3 length is 14 residues. The CDR3 loop reads CASSGPSGQETQYF. Written as DNA, the CDR3 is TGTGCCAGCAGTGGTCCTAGCGGGCAAGAGACCCAGTACTTC.

The chain recombines TRBV4-1 with TRBJ2-3; D not certain. V was pared by 5 bases and J by 0 bases, with 12 bases between. The length of the CDR3 is 15 residues. CDR1 MGHRA and CDR2 YSYEKL come from the germline V gene. The CDR3 DNA is TGCGCCAGCAGCGGCATTGCGGCTAGCACAGATACGCAGTATTTT. It yields the protein CASSGIAASTDTQYF.

This clone has more than one count but fewer than ten. The rearrangement joins TRBV15 to TRBJ1-2, with D maybe TRBD1 (6 bases). The CDR3 consists of 16 residues. Between the trimmed V and J ends, which lost 4 bases and 2 bases, there was a span of 17 bases. Per germline, CDR1 LNHNV and CDR2 YYDKDF (reference sequence). The CDR3 DNA sequence: TGTGCCACCAGCACAACTTCTGGACAGACAAACTATGGCTACACCTTC. Protein product: CATSTTSGQTNYGYTF.

The genes are TRBV7-9 and TRBJ1-1; D is ambiguous. The CDR3 totals 13 residues. Germline CDR1 SEHNR, CDR2 FQNEAQ (reference sequence). V was shortened by 1 base and J by 1 base, with 4 bases between the two germline ends. The CDR3 DNA follows: TGTGCCAGCAGCTTAGGGCAGAACACTGAAGCTTTCTTT. Its translation: CASSLGQNTEAFF.

The chain has TRBV5-1 and TRBJ2-7; 8 positions agree with TRBD1. Germline assignment: CDR1 SGHRS and CDR2 YFSETQ. The CDR3 contains 14 residues. V lost 4 bases, J lost 3 bases, and 6 bases stayed unmatched. Written as DNA, the CDR3 is TGCGCCAGCAGCCCTACAGGGGGAAGCTACGAGCAGTACTTC. It encodes CASSPTGGSYEQYF.

The J gene is TRBJ2-7, the V gene TRBV5-8, with a tentative D call TRBD2 (6 bases). The ends were cut back, 2 bases at V and 3 bases at J, with 18 bases in the middle. Germline loops: CDR1 SGHTS, CDR2 YDEGEE. The CDR3 runs 16 residues. The CDR3 DNA is TGTGCCAGCAGCTTTAAGACCCTTCCGGGACTCTACGAGCAGTACTTC. It codes for CASSFKTLPGLYEQYF. Full variable domain (missing parts from reference TRBV5-8 and TRBJ2-7): EAGVTQSPTHLIKTRGQQATLRCSPISGHTSVYWYQQALGLGLQFLLWYDEGEERNRGNFPPRFSGRQFPNYSSELNVNALELEDSALYLCASSFKTLPGLYEQYFGPGTRLTVT.

The V gene is TRBV5-1, the J gene TRBJ2-7; 10 positions match TRBD1. Germline trimming cut 4 bases from V and 3 bases from J; bases unmatched to any gene: 10. The CDR3 contains 16 residues. CDR1 and CDR2 (germline): SGHRS, YFSETQ. The CDR3: CASSLNAGTGVYEQYF. CDR3 in DNA: TGCGCCAGCAGCCTTAACGCCGGGACAGGGGTCTACGAGCAGTACTTC.

The rearrangement uses TRBV2 and TRBJ1-2, with TRBD1 identical over 9 bases. Germline CDR1 reads SNHLY; CDR2 reads FYNNEI. V trimming: 8 bases; J trimming: 4 bases; junction bases outside the gene matches: 8. This CDR3 has 14 amino acids. The CDR3 nucleotides read TGTGCCAGCGGCCGGGACAGGGAAGGCTATGGCTACACCTTC. This gives the protein CASGRDREGYGYTF.